The sample holds one count of the clone carrying this T cell receptor beta chain. The antigen remains undetermined. Second-dose timings of about 4 or about 12 weeks were pooled. These data originate in a study of T cell responses to AZD1222 COVID-19 vaccine. Study observations and caveats: Close to half of spike-specific TCRs reportedly recognize unmutated variant regions. Spike-specific TCR breadth rose after two AZD1222 doses, and depth rose as well. Clonal diversity was possibly underestimated; the donors were predominantly white British and more often female.

TCRdb's copy holds only in-frame clones and misses some; the assay was immunoSEQ multiplex PCR. The sample contains some 110,000 clones, more than 75% of which appear only once. The CDR3 length is 18 residues. Germline CDR1 reads SGHDT; CDR2 reads YYEEEE. V lost 4 bases and J lost 4; bases outside the gene matches: 12. The sample in question was peripheral blood, obtained 28 days after the second AZD1222 dose. The chain joins TRBV5-6 to TRBJ2-1, with 12 positions matching TRBD2. This TCR derives from an adult who received the AZD1222 COVID-19 vaccine. DNA for the CDR3: TGTGCCAGCAGCACGCCGCTAGCGGGAGGGCCCCCATACAATGAGCAGTTCTTC. This codes for CASSTPLAGGPPYNEQFF.